What follows is one T cell receptor (beta chain) and its context. The antigen remains unidentified. The data belong to a study of OX40 agonist ivuxolimab in advanced cancers. Study-wide background: Head and neck, renal cell, melanoma or hepatocellular carcinoma were the cancers that dose-escalation patients had. Partial response was recorded in three patients: one hepatocellular carcinoma and two cutaneous melanoma cases.

Sequencing was performed with immunoSEQ multiplex PCR; in TCRdb, only in-frame clones are kept and a portion is missing. The sample contains fewer than 60,000 clones, approximately 90% of which appear only once. CDR1 and CDR2 (germline): SQVTM, ANQGSEA. With 8 bases clipped from V and 7 bases from J, the junction kept 9 bases outside the gene matches. The CDR3 length is 13 residues. Findings of the study overall: Clonal expansion from baseline to week 6 occurred in both CD4+ and CD8+ T cells. In CD8+ T cells, expanded clones were on average more numerous than in CD4+.

The sequence derives from an adult with an advanced solid tumor such as melanoma, head and neck, liver or kidney cancer. This rearrangement joins TRBV29-1 to TRBJ1-2, with TRBD1 matching 11 bases. Sequenced material: CD4+ or CD8+ T cells sorted from blood, taken in a trial of the OX40 agonist ivuxolimab. The CDR3 region has the DNA TGCAGCTCGACCCGGACAGGGGGCGGTGGCTACACCTTC. Translating gives CSSTRTGGGGYTF.